This TCR beta chain was sequenced in a study of T cells in Graves' hyperthyroidism and ophthalmopathy. This clonotype was observed many times. Amplified regions were TCR beta CDR3 sequences from RNA transcripts. Researchers ran a first-round RT-PCR on the TCR CDR3 using the HTBI primer set. TCRdb redid the calling of the multiplex PCR reads with MiXCR, one entry per CDR3 protein. The table has 600,000 to 900,000 distinct CDR3 sequences, around 15% seen once; the top ten hold over 7.5%. CDR3 length: 13 amino acids. The germline V and J ends were trimmed by 7 bases and 6 bases, with 16 bases remaining between them. Germline V gene lookup returns CDR1 SGHTA and CDR2 FQGNSA.

This TCR was recovered from a young man with Graves' hyperthyroidism. The V gene is TRBV7-2, the J gene TRBJ2-7; D not resolved. Sequencing used blood. The CDR3 spells CASTFGFSSEQYF. The DNA for the CDR3 is TGTGCCAGCACCTTCGGATTTTCGAGCGAGCAGTACTTC.